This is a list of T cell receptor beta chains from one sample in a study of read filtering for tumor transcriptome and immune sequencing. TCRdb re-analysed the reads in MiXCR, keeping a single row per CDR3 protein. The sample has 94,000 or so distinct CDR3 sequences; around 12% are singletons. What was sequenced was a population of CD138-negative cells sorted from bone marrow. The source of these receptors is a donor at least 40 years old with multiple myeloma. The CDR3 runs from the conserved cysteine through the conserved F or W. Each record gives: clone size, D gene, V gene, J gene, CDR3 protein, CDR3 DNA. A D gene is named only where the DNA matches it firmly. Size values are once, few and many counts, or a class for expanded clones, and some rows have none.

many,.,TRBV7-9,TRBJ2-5,CASSGGGTQYF,TGTGCCAGCAGCGGGGGTGGGACCCAGTACTTC
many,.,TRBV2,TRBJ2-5,CASSPGYQETQYF,TGTGCCAGCAGCCCCGGGTACCAAGAGACCCAGTACTTC
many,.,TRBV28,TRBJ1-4,CASSSQGSGIKLFF,TGTGCCAGCAGTTCCCAGGGGAGTGGAATAAAACTGTTTTTT
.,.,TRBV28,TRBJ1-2,CASSFYCNYCYTF,TGTGCCAGCAGTTTCTACTGTAACTATTGCTACACCTTC
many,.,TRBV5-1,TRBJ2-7,CASSLGQSYEQYF,TGCGCCAGCAGCTTAGGACAGTCCTACGAGCAGTACTTC
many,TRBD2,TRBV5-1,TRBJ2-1,CASSLFLAGEQEQFF,TGCGCCAGCAGCTTGTTTCTAGCGGGAGAACAGGAGCAGTTCTTC
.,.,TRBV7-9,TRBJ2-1,CASSSNSETQYNEQFF,TGTGCCAGCAGCTCAAACAGCGAGACCCAGTACAATGAGCAGTTCTTC
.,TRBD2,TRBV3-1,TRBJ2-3,CASGQSWTSGVYTDTQYF,TGTGCCAGCGGCCAATCTTGGACTAGCGGGGTCTACACAGATACGCAGTATTTT
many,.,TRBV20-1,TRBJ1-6,CSARDNYNSPLHF,TGCAGTGCTAGGGACAACTATAATTCACCCCTCCACTTT
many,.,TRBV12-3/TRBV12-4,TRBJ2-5,CASSLLIQETQYF,TGTGCCAGCAGTTTATTAATCCAAGAGACCCAGTACTTC
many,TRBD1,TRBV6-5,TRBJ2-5,CASSPGTAQETQYF,TGTGCCAGCAGCCCTGGGACAGCGCAAGAGACCCAGTACTTC
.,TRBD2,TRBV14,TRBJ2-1,CASSQASGVYNEQFF,TGTGCCAGCAGCCAGGCTAGCGGAGTCTACAATGAGCAGTTCTTC
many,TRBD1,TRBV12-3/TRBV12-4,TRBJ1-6,CASSRRTGGNSPLHF,TGTGCCAGCAGCCGAAGGACAGGGGGTAATTCACCCCTCCACTTT
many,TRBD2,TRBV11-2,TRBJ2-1,CASSFVTGGREQFF,TGTGCCAGCAGCTTCGTGACGGGAGGACGTGAGCAGTTCTTC
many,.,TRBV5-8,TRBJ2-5,CASSFQRQETQYF,TGTGCCAGCAGCTTTCAAAGACAAGAGACCCAGTACTTC
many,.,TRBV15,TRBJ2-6,CATSSRAGANVLTF,TGTGCCACCAGCAGCAGGGCTGGGGCCAACGTCCTGACTTTC
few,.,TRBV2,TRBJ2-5,CASSEQSETQYF,TGTGCCAGCAGTGAACAGTCAGAGACCCAGTACTTC
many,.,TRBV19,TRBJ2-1,CASSRGSYGVGEQFF,TGTGCCAGTAGTAGGGGTAGCTATGGGGTCGGTGAGCAGTTCTTC
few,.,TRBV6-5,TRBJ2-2,CASSVRGQGAGELFF,TGTGCCAGCTCAGTTAGGGGTCAGGGAGCCGGGGAGCTGTTTTTT
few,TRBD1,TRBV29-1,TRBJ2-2,CSALAPGQYTGELFF,TGCAGCGCCCTTGCCCCGGGACAGTACACCGGGGAGCTGTTTTTT
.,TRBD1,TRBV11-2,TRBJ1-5,CASSQDREQPQHF,TGTGCCAGCAGCCAGGACAGGGAACAGCCCCAGCATTTT
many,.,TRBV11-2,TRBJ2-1,CASSETASSYNEQFF,TGTGCCAGCAGCGAAACTGCAAGCTCCTACAATGAGCAGTTCTTC
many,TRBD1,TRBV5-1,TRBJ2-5,CASSLSLQGRETQYF,TGCGCCAGCAGCTTGTCCCTACAGGGGCGAGAGACCCAGTACTTC
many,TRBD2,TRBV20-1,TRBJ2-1,CSAFKREPYNEQFF,TGCAGTGCTTTCAAGCGGGAGCCTTACAATGAGCAGTTCTTC
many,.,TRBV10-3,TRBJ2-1,CAIGLAYNEQFF,TGTGCCATCGGCCTAGCTTACAATGAGCAGTTCTTC
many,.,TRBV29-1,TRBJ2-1,CSARDLRGYNEQFF,TGCAGCGCCAGGGACTTGAGGGGCTACAATGAGCAGTTCTTC
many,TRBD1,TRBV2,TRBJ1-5,CASRGGQGFYSNQPQHF,TGTGCCAGCCGAGGGGGACAGGGGTTCTATAGCAATCAGCCCCAGCATTTT
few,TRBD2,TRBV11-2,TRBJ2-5,CASGADAQLAGSGETQYF,TGTGCCAGCGGTGCAGACGCCCAACTAGCGGGATCCGGTGAGACCCAGTACTTC
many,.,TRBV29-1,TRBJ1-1,CSVDRAGVFF,TGCAGCGTTGATAGAGCAGGTGTGTTCTTT
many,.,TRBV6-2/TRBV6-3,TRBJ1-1,CASMENTEAFF,TGTGCCAGCATGGAGAACACTGAAGCTTTCTTT
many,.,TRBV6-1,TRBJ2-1,CASSFGGGHNEQFF,TGTGCCAGCAGCTTCGGGGGCGGGCACAATGAGCAGTTCTTC
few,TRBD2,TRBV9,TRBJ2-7,CASSPREGSLLEQYF,TGTGCCAGCAGCCCCCGGGAGGGATCGTTGTTGGAGCAGTACTTC
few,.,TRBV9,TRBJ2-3,CASSVDGGSSTDTQYF,TGTGCCAGCAGCGTAGATGGGGGGTCTAGCACAGATACGCAGTATTTT